Shown below are 2 T cell receptor beta chains from a single sample sequenced in a study of vaccination and CD4 T cells after COVID-19 (dated by TCRdb to the early 2020s). Libraries were prepared through PCR. Sequencing was carried out with an Illumina iSeq 100. DNA from cultured CD4+ T cells was subjected to TCR sequencing with the Oncomine TCR Beta short-read assay at the Johns Hopkins FTIC core. The public reads were reprocessed in TCRdb via fastp at Q25 and MiXCR, keeping in-frame beta chains. Rows are combined by CDR3 protein, so each entry shows the most common genes and DNA. The table for this sample lists 10,000 or so distinct CDR3 sequences; around 40% of them were counted only once. The ten largest clones add up to 11% of the sample. The sample's treatment or condition label, in plain terms: roughly ten-day PBMC culture with coronavirus spike peptide pools or control peptides (ViraFEST assay).

No antigen has been identified for these receptors. Sequenced material: CD4+ T cells from blood, cultured in vitro, taken after SARS-CoV-2 vaccination. These receptors were collected from a human donor who had recovered from COVID-19.

By frequency in the sample, this clonotype is medium-sized. V gene TRBV29-1 combines with J gene TRBJ2-4; perhaps TRBD1 as D (6 bases). CDR3 size: 14 residues. V was pared by 6 bases and J by 0 bases, with 12 bases between. CDR1 SQVTM and CDR2 ANQGSEA come from the germline V gene. The CDR3 here is CSVAPQGAKNIQYF. For the CDR3, the DNA is TGCAGCGTCGCCCCACAGGGAGCCAAAAACATTCAGTACTTC.

The chain is built from TRBV5-6 and TRBJ1-6; D may be TRBD1 (5 bases). V lost 4 bases and J 9 bases, leaving 20 bases between the germline ends. This CDR3 has 16 amino acids. Germline CDR1 and CDR2: SGHDT and YYEEEE. The CDR3 coding sequence is TGTGCCAGCAGCCCCCAGGGAGGTCCTCAGCGTTCACCCCTCCACTTT. This gives the protein CASSPQGGPQRSPLHF.